This T cell receptor beta chain was identified during a study of cytomegalovirus exposure and HLA in healthy donors. This CDR3 region has 14 residues. Germline V gives CDR1 GTSNPN, CDR2 SVGIG (reference sequence). V lost 2 bases to trimming and J lost 6 bases; unmatched junction nucleotides: 3. In the PCR, 60 Vbeta and 13 Jbeta primers were used. Clones were sequenced by immunoSEQ multiplex PCR, and TCRdb holds only the in-frame ones, with some missing. The sample includes over 150,000 clones, roughly 80% seen only once; the top ten take about 3.8%. About this clone: Its antigen remains unidentified.

Study results and limitations: Reported performance of the classifier showed diagnosis of cytomegalovirus status with high specificity and sensitivity. About 150 TCR beta chains were listed as cytomegalovirus-associated. Exclusion applied to some V segments, including TRBV6-2 and TRBV6-3, as they were indistinguishable. Per a prior analysis, the majority of TCR beta V segments were productive roughly 87% or roughly 30% of the time.

The J gene is TRBJ2-1, the V gene TRBV30, with TRBD1 matching 11 bases. This clonotype originated in a young man in good health and CMV-seropositive. Sequencing was carried out using PBMCs. CDR3 in amino acids: CAWSRTGGPNEQFF. The CDR3 bases are TGTGCCTGGAGTCGGACAGGGGGCCCCAATGAGCAGTTCTTC.